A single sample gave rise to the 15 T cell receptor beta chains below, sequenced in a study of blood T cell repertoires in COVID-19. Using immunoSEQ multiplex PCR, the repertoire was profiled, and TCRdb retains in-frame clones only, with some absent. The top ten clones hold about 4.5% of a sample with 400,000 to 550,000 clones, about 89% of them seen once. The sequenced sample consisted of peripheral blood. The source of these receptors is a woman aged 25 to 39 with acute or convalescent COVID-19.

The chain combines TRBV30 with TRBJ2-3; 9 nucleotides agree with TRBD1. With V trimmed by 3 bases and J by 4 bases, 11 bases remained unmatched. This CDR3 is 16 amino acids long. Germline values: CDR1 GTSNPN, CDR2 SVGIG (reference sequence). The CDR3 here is CAWSQTDRGPPDTQYF. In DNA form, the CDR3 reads TGTGCCTGGAGCCAAACGGACAGGGGTCCCCCAGATACGCAGTATTTT.

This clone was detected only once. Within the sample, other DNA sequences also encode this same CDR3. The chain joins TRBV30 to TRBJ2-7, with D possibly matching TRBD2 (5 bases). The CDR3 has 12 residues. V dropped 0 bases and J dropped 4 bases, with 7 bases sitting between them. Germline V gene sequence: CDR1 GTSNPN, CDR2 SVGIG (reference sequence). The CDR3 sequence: CAWSVRGYEQYF. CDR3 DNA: TGTGCCTGGAGTGTACGGGGATACGAGCAGTACTTC.

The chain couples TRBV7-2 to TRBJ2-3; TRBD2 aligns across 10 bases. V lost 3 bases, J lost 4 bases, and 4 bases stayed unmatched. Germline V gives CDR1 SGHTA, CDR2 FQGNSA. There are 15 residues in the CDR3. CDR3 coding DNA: TGTGCCAGCAGCTTCCTAGCGGGGGCACCAGATACGCAGTATTTT. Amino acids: CASSFLAGAPDTQYF.

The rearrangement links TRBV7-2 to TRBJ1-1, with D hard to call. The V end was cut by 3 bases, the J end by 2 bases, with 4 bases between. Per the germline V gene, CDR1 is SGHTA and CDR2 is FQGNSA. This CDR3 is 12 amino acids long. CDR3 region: CASSFINTEAFF. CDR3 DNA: TGTGCCAGCAGCTTTATAAACACTGAAGCTTTCTTT.

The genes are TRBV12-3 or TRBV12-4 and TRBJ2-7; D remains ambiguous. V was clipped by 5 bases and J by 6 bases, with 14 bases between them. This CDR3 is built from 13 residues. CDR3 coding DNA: TGTGCCAGCAGTCGCGCCCGACACGTCGAGCAGTACTTC. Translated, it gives CASSRARHVEQYF.

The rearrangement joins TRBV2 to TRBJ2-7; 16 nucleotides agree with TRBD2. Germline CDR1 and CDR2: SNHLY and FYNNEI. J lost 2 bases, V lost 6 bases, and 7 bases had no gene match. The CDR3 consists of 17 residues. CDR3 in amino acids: CASRKTGLAGGTYEQYF. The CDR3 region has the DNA TGTGCCAGCAGAAAAACGGGACTAGCGGGGGGGACCTACGAGCAGTACTTC. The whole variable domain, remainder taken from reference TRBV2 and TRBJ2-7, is EPEVTQTPSHQVTQMGQEVILRCVPISNHLYFYWYRQILGQKVEFLVSFYNNEISEKSEIFDDQFSVERPDGSNFTLKIRSTKLEDSAMYFCASRKTGLAGGTYEQYFGPGTRLTVT.

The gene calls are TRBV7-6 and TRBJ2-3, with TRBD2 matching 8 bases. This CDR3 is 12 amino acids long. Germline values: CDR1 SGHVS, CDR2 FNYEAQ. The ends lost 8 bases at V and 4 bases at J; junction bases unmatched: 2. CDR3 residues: CASGGGSDTQYF. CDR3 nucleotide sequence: TGTGCCAGCGGCGGGGGGTCAGATACGCAGTATTTT.

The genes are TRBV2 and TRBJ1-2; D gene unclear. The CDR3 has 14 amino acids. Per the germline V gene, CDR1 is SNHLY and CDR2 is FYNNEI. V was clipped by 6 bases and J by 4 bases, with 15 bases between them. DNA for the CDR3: TGTGCCAGCAGCCATCAGACTGAATTCTATGGCTACACCTTC. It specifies CASSHQTEFYGYTF. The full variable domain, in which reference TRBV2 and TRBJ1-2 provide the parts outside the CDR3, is EPEVTQTPSHQVTQMGQEVILRCVPISNHLYFYWYRQILGQKVEFLVSFYNNEISEKSEIFDDQFSVERPDGSNFTLKIRSTKLEDSAMYFCASSHQTEFYGYTFGSGTRLTVV.

The chain's CDR3 is CASSSRLLWPQHF. The CDR3 region has the DNA TGTGCCAGCAGCTCAAGACTCCTTTGGCCCCAGCATTTT. The V and J genes are TRBV7-2 and TRBJ1-5; D gene unclear. This CDR3 is 13 amino acids long. Trimming left V 4 bases short and J 9 bases short, with 13 bases between. The germline CDR1 and CDR2 sequences are SGHTA and FQGNSA. The full variable domain, its missing parts supplied by reference TRBV7-2 and TRBJ1-5, is GAGVSQSPSNKVTEKGKDVELRCDPISGHTALYWYRQSLGQGLEFLIYFQGNSAPDKSGLPSDRFSAERTGGSVSTLTIQRTQQEDSAVYLCASSSRLLWPQHFGDGTRLSIL.

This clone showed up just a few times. CDR3 bases: TGTGCCAGCAGCCAAGAGGTAACAGCCCGTGGGGCCAACCAAGAGACCCAGTACTTC. Encoded protein: CASSQEVTARGANQETQYF. V gene TRBV3-1 (or the pseudogene TRBV3-2) combines with J gene TRBJ2-5, with a weak D call TRBD1 (5 bases). Germline V gives CDR1 LGHDT, CDR2 YNNKEL (reference sequence). This CDR3 has 19 amino acids. V was shortened by 0 bases and J by 0 bases, with 20 bases between the two germline ends.

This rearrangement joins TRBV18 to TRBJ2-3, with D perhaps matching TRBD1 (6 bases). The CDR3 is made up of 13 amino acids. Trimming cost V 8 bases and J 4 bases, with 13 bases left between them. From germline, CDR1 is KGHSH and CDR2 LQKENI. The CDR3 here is CASTAGVADTQYF. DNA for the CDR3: TGTGCCAGCACGGCAGGGGTCGCAGATACGCAGTATTTT.

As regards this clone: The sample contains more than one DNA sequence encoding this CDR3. The CDR3 protein is CASSPRTGTYEQYF. The CDR3 DNA follows: TGCGCCAGCTCGCCCCGGACAGGAACCTACGAGCAGTACTTC. The J gene is TRBJ2-7, the V gene TRBV4-1; 7 nucleotides line up with TRBD1. The CDR3 contains 14 residues. The germline V gene encodes CDR1 MGHRA and CDR2 YSYEKL. Losses at the gene ends were 8 bases for V and 2 bases for J; bases not matched to a gene: 9.

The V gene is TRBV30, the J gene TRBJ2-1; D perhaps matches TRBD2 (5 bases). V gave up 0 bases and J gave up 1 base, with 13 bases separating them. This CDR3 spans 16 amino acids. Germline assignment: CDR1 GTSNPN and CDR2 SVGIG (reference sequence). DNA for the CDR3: TGTGCCTGGAGTGTCTCGGGGATCGAATCCTACAATGAGCAGTTCTTC. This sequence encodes CAWSVSGIESYNEQFF. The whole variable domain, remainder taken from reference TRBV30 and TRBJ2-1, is SQTIHQWPATLVQPVGSPLSLECTVEGTSNPNLYWYRQAAGRGLQLLFYSVGIGQISSEVPQNLSASRPQDRQFILSSKKLLLSDSGFYLCAWSVSGIESYNEQFFGPGTRLTVL.

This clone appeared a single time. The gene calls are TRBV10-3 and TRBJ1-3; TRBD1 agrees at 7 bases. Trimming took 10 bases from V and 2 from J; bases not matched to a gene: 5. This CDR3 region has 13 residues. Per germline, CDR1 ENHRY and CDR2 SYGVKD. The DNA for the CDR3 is TGTGCCACCGACAGGGAGGCTGGAAACACCATATATTTT. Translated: CATDREAGNTIYF.

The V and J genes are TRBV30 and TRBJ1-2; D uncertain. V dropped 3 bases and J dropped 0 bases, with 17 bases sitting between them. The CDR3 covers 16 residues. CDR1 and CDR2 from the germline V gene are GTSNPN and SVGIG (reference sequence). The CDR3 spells CAWRGDVSGSNYGYTF. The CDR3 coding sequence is TGTGCCTGGAGGGGAGATGTTTCAGGATCTAACTATGGCTACACCTTC.